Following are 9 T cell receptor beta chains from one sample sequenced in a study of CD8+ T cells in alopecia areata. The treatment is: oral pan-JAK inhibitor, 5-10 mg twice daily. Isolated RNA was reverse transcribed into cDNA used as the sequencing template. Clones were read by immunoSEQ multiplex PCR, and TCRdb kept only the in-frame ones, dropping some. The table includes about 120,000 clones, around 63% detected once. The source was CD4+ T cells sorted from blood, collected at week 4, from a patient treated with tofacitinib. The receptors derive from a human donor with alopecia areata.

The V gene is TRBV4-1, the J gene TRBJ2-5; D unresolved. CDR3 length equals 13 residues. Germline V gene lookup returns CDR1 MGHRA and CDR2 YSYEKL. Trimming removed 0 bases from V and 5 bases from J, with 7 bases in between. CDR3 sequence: CASSQEGSETQYF. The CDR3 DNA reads TGCGCCAGCAGCCAAGAAGGTTCCGAGACCCAGTACTTC.

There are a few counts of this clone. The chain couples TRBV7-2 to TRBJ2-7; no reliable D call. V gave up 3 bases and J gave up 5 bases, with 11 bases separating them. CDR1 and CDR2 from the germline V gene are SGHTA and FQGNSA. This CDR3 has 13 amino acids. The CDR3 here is CASSFVRSHEQYF. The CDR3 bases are TGTGCCAGCAGCTTCGTCCGTTCCCACGAGCAGTACTTC.

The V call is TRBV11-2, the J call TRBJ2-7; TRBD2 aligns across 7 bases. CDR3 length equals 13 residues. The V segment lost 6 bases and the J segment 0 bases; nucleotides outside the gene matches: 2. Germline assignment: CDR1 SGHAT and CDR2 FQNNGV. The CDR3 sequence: CASRAGPSYEQYF. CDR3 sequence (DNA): TGTGCCAGCAGAGCGGGACCCTCCTACGAGCAGTACTTC.

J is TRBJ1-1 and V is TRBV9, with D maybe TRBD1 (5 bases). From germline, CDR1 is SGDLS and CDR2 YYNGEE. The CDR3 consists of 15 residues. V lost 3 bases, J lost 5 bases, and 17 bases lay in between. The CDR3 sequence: CASSAGGGYRTEAFF. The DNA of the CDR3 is TGTGCCAGCAGCGCCGGCGGTGGTTACAGGACTGAAGCTTTCTTT. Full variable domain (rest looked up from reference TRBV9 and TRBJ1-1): DSGVTQTPKHLITATGQRVTLRCSPRSGDLSVYWYQQSLDQGLQFLIQYYNGEERAKGNILERFSAQQFPDLHSELNLSSLELGDSALYFCASSAGGGYRTEAFFGQGTRLTVV.

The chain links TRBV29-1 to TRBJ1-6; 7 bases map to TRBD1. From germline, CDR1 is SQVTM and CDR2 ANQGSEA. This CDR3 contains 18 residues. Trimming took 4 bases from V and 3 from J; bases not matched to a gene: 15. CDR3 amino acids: CSVGGDSDYHYYNSPLHF. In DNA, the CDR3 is TGCAGCGTTGGGGGGGACAGCGATTACCATTACTATAATTCACCCCTCCACTTT.

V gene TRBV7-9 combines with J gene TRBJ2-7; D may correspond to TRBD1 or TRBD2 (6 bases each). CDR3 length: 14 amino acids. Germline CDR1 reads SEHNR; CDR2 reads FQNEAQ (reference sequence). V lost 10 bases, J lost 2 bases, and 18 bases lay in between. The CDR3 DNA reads TGTGCCACCTACCCGGGGGCGGGAACCTACGAGCAGTACTTC. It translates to CATYPGAGTYEQYF.

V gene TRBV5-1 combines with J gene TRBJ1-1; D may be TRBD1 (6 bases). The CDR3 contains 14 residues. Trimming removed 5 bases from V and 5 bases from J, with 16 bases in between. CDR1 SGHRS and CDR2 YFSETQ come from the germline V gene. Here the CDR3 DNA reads TGCGCCAGCAGACAGGACAGTACGAGGACTGAAGCTTTCTTT. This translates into CASRQDSTRTEAFF.

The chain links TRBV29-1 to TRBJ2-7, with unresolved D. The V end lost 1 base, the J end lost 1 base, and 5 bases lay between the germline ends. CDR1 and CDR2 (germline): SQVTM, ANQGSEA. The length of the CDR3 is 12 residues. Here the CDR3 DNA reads TGCAGCGTTGAAGCCCCTTCCTACGAGCAGTACTTC. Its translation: CSVEAPSYEQYF.

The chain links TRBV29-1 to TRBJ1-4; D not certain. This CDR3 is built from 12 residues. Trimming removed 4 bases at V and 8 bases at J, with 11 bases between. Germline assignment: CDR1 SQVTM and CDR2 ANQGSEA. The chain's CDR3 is CSVVSATEKLFF. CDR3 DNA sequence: TGCAGCGTTGTATCCGCGACGGAAAAACTGTTTTTT.